Listed here are 5 T cell receptor beta chains from one sample, sequenced in a study of T cells in Graves' hyperthyroidism and ophthalmopathy. TCR beta CDR3 sequences were amplified from RNA transcripts. HTBI primers were used for first-round RT-PCR of the TCR CDR3. Via MiXCR, TCRdb re-called the multiplex PCR reads, giving one row per CDR3 protein. Of a few hundred thousand distinct CDR3 sequences listed, about 14% are singletons. The specimen sequenced was blood. The receptors derive from a woman aged 25 to 39 with Graves' ophthalmopathy.

In its sample, this clonotype was seen many times. This chain links TRBV28 with TRBJ2-7; possibly TRBD1 or TRBD2 for D (6 bases each). V dropped 2 bases and J dropped 5 bases, with 13 bases sitting between them. Germline CDR1 MDHEN, CDR2 SYDVKM. The CDR3 has 14 amino acids. CDR3: CASSLMTGANEQYF. CDR3 nucleotides: TGTGCCAGCAGTTTAATGACGGGGGCGAACGAGCAGTACTTC.

The V call is TRBV29-1, the J call TRBJ1-2; D is unclear. The CDR3 has 13 amino acids. The V end lost 4 bases, the J end lost 6 bases, and 15 bases lay between the germline ends. Germline CDR1 reads SQVTM; CDR2 reads ANQGSEA. The CDR3 protein is CSVAVLDGDGYTF. As DNA, the CDR3 is TGCAGCGTTGCAGTGCTCGATGGGGATGGCTACACCTTC.

This clonotype was observed at least ten times. The rearrangement uses TRBV9 and TRBJ2-5; no definite D call. The CDR3 is 12 amino acids. V was cut by 3 bases and J by 5 bases, with 8 bases left in between. The germline gives CDR1 SGDLS, CDR2 YYNGEE. The CDR3 here is CASSEGHETQYF. In nucleotides, the CDR3 is TGTGCCAGCAGCGAGGGCCACGAGACCCAGTACTTC.

V is TRBV28 and J is TRBJ1-2, with TRBD1 matching over 9 bases. Germline CDR1 and CDR2: MDHEN and SYDVKM. The ends lost 3 bases at V and 2 bases at J; junction bases unmatched: 4. The CDR3 contains 15 residues. This chain's CDR3 is CASSLNRGRNYGYTF. DNA for the CDR3: TGTGCCAGCAGTTTGAACAGGGGGCGCAACTATGGCTACACCTTC.

About this clonotype: Possible read error: a much larger clone is one base away. The genes are TRBV20-1 and TRBJ2-5; 7 nucleotides line up with TRBD1. Germline values: CDR1 DFQATT, CDR2 SNEGSKA (reference sequence). The CDR3 is 13 amino acids. The CDR3 nucleotides read TGCAGTGCTAGAGGAGGGACAGAAGAGACCCAGCACTTC. This encodes CSARGGTEETQHF.